This entry is about one T cell receptor (beta chain). The target antigen is unknown. CTLA-4 blockade with ipilimumab, together with focal radiation, was given to patients with chemo-refractory metastatic non-small-cell lung cancer. This sample is drawn from a study of radiotherapy plus CTLA-4 blockade in lung cancer. Study details: Around 19% of enrolled patients responded objectively, and 25% to 40% had disease control. Findings and limits, study-wide: Among blood TCR repertoires after radiotherapy plus ipilimumab, tumor-derived clones expanded. How blood T cell clones changed early, along with interferon-beta, reportedly forecast response best.

Assay used: immunoSEQ multiplex PCR; TCRdb lists only in-frame clones, some missing. The sample yields more than 50,000 clones, roughly three quarters seen once. Per the germline V gene, CDR1 is SNHLY and CDR2 is FYNNEI. The CDR3 loop spans 15 amino acids. V lost 5 bases to trimming and J lost 0 bases, with 13 bases between them. The chain uses TRBV2 and TRBJ1-1; D may be TRBD1 (6 bases). Sequences were derived from peripheral blood, sampled from a patient treated with radiotherapy plus ipilimumab. The sequence came from a human donor with non-small cell lung cancer who had a complete response to radiotherapy plus ipilimumab. CDR3: CASSLGRGMNTEAFF. CDR3 sequence (DNA): TGTGCCAGCAGTCTAGGGAGGGGGATGAACACTGAAGCTTTCTTT.